This T cell receptor beta chain was profiled in a study of shared clonotypes between healthy human individuals. Sequenced by immunoSEQ multiplex PCR; TCRdb stores in-frame clones only, minus some. The table has about 490,000 clones, 70% to 80% seen once; the top ten hold 12%. V was cut by 0 bases and J by 3 bases, with 9 bases left in between. This CDR3 is built from 14 residues. Germline assignment: CDR1 SGHRS and CDR2 YFSETQ. V and J are TRBV5-1 and TRBJ1-1; possible D gene TRBD1, 5 bases. The TCR was taken from a woman in her thirties or forties in good health. Some clones in this sample may be carry-over from other donors' samples. Sequenced input: PBMCs. The CDR3 DNA follows: TGCGCCAGCAGCTTGGTCGCCAGGGACACTGAAGCTTTCTTT. It encodes CASSLVARDTEAFF.